A selection of T cell receptor beta chains follows, all from one sample in a study of CD8 T cells in Susac syndrome. TCRdb re-analysed the immunoSEQ multiplex PCR reads in MiXCR, keeping a single row per CDR3 protein. The sample shows over 130,000 distinct CDR3 sequences, 95% of them seen only once. The specimen sequenced was CD4+ T cells from PBMCs. These receptors all stem from a human donor with multiple sclerosis. Both conserved end residues are part of each CDR3. Fields, in order: clone size, V gene, D gene, J gene, CDR3 protein, CDR3 DNA. The D gene is left open where the match is weak. The size of a clone is reported for some rows only, either as once, few or many, or as a class for expanded clones.

>.|TRBV9|.|TRBJ1-5
CASSEQGGFNQPQHF
TGTGCCAGCAGCGAACAGGGTGGTTTCAATCAGCCCCAGCATTTT
>.|TRBV28|.|TRBJ1-2
CASSFGAGGYTF
.
>.|TRBV5-6|.|TRBJ2-4
CASSLAFEREAKNIQYF
TGTGCCAGCAGCTTGGCCTTCGAGCGAGAAGCCAAAAACATTCAGTACTTC
>.|TRBV5-1|.|TRBJ2-5
CASSLFDSQETQYF
TGCGCCAGCAGCTTGTTCGACTCACAAGAGACCCAGTACTTC
>.|TRBV5-1|.|TRBJ1-1
CASSLEVQVNTEAFF
TGCGCCAGCAGCTTGGAGGTACAAGTGAACACTGAAGCTTTCTTT
>once|TRBV5-4|.|TRBJ2-2
CASSLSPVANTGELFF
TGTGCCAGCAGCTTATCCCCAGTAGCGAACACCGGGGAGCTGTTTTTT
>.|TRBV30|.|TRBJ1-1
CAWNPLAGTRTFF
TGTGCCTGGAACCCCCTTGCGGGGACACGGACTTTCTTT
>.|TRBV7-2|.|TRBJ2-3
CASSEPTDTQYF
TGTGCCAGCAGCGAGCCCACAGATACGCAGTATTTT
>once|TRBV5-1|.|TRBJ2-1
CASSLVAGDGYNEQFF
TGCGCCAGCAGCTTAGTTGCAGGGGATGGCTACAATGAGCAGTTCTTC
>.|TRBV28|TRBD2|TRBJ2-1
CASSPRLAETNEQFF
TGTGCCAGCAGTCCCCGACTAGCGGAGACCAATGAGCAGTTCTTC
>.|TRBV12-3/TRBV12-4|.|TRBJ1-1
CASSRTSGNLAEAFF
TGTGCCAGCAGCCGAACTTCCGGGAACCTAGCTGAAGCTTTCTTT
>.|TRBV20-1|TRBD1|TRBJ2-7
CSATRDRSYEQYF
TGCAGTGCAACACGGGACAGGTCCTACGAGCAGTACTTC
>.|TRBV27|TRBD1|TRBJ1-1
CASSFVTGGRNTEAFF
TGTGCCAGCAGTTTTGTCACAGGGGGCCGGAACACTGAAGCTTTCTTT
>.|TRBV12-3/TRBV12-4|TRBD2|TRBJ2-2
CASSPRTSGRTGELFF
TGTGCCAGCAGTCCCCGGACTAGCGGGAGGACCGGGGAGCTGTTTTTT
>.|TRBV6-2/TRBV6-3|.|TRBJ1-2
CASSYSTTQGYTF
TGTGCCAGCAGTTACTCCACCACTCAAGGCTACACCTTC
>.|TRBV5-1|TRBD1|TRBJ1-2
CASRPRTGNIYGYTF
TGCGCCAGCAGACCTCGGACAGGGAATATTTATGGCTACACCTTC
>.|TRBV12-3/TRBV12-4|TRBD2|TRBJ2-1
CASSLAGGFSNEQFF
TGTGCCAGCAGTTTAGCGGGGGGGTTCTCCAATGAGCAGTTCTTC
>.|TRBV18|.|TRBJ2-2
CASSSLPTGELFF
TGTGCCAGCTCATCCCTCCCCACCGGGGAGCTGTTTTTT
>.|TRBV18|.|TRBJ2-5
CASSLTLSGTDQETQYF
TGTGCCAGCTCACTTACGCTCTCCGGGACGGACCAAGAGACCCAGTACTTC
>.|TRBV2|.|TRBJ2-5
CASSDGEETQYF
TGTGCCAGCAGCGACGGAGAAGAGACCCAGTACTTC
>.|TRBV27|TRBD1|TRBJ1-6
CASSPRDRGGSPLHF
TGTGCCAGCAGTCCGCGGGACAGGGGGGGATCACCCCTCCACTTT
>once|TRBV30|.|TRBJ2-1
CAWSTSGLRDEQFF
TGTGCCTGGAGTACCAGCGGGCTCCGGGATGAGCAGTTCTTC
>.|TRBV20-1|.|TRBJ2-7
CSVQYLAAYEQYF
TGCAGTGTCCAGTATCTAGCAGCCTACGAGCAGTACTTC
>.|TRBV28|TRBD1|TRBJ2-3
CASRLGQGGRTQYF
TGTGCCAGCAGGCTGGGACAGGGGGGACGCACGCAGTATTTT
>.|TRBV6-5|TRBD2|TRBJ2-2
CASSRRASGTGELFF
TGTGCCAGCAGCCGGCGGGCTAGCGGAACCGGGGAGCTGTTTTTT
>.|TRBV30|.|TRBJ2-6
CAWSIGVSLSGANVLTF
TGTGCCTGGAGTATTGGGGTTAGCTTGTCTGGGGCCAACGTCCTGACTTTC
>.|TRBV27|.|TRBJ1-5
CASGTGEIYSNQPQHF
TGTGCCAGCGGGACTGGAGAAATTTATAGCAATCAGCCCCAGCATTTT
>.|TRBV20-1|.|TRBJ2-7
CSALGSSPWSYEQYF
TGCAGTGCCCTAGGAAGCAGCCCTTGGTCCTACGAGCAGTACTTC
>.|TRBV20-1|.|TRBJ2-5
CSATGPWGRQETQYF
TGCAGTGCTACCGGGCCATGGGGGAGACAAGAGACCCAGTACTTC
>.|TRBV20-1|.|TRBJ2-1
CSARDRVYNEQFF
TGCAGTGCTAGAGATCGAGTTTACAATGAGCAGTTCTTC
>.|TRBV29-1|TRBD1|TRBJ2-1
CSARTGFSNEQFF
TGCAGCGCCCGGACAGGGTTCTCCAATGAGCAGTTCTTC
>.|TRBV7-6|TRBD2|TRBJ2-5
CASSQLPGTSGRETQYF
TGTGCCAGCAGCCAACTCCCAGGGACTAGCGGGAGGGAGACCCAGTACTTC
>once|TRBV15|.|TRBJ1-1
CATSRDPITEAFF
TGTGCCACCAGCAGAGACCCAATCACTGAAGCTTTCTTT
>.|TRBV28|.|TRBJ2-7
CASSPEPGQGMGEQYF
TGTGCCAGCAGCCCTGAGCCGGGGCAGGGGATGGGAGAGCAGTACTTC
>.|TRBV27|TRBD1|TRBJ1-2
CASSYGQGALLYGYTF
TGTGCCAGCAGCTACGGACAGGGGGCTCTCCTCTATGGCTACACCTTC
>once|TRBV27|.|TRBJ1-5
CASSPLQGTQHF
TGTGCCAGCAGTCCGCTCCAGGGCACCCAGCATTTT
>few|TRBV7-9|.|TRBJ2-1
CASSLGQYNEQFF
TGTGCCAGCAGCTTAGGACAGTACAATGAGCAGTTCTTC
>.|TRBV15|.|TRBJ1-2
CATSRGDGRDGYTF
TGTGCCACCAGCAGAGGGGATGGGAGGGATGGCTACACCTTC
>.|TRBV5-1|.|TRBJ2-5
CASSFGLQETQYF
TGCGCCAGCAGCTTCGGACTTCAAGAGACCCAGTACTTC
>.|TRBV30|TRBD1|TRBJ2-7
CAWRSGGQGYEQYF
TGTGCCTGGAGAAGTGGGGGACAGGGGTACGAGCAGTACTTC
>.|TRBV7-2|TRBD2|TRBJ2-1
CASSPGAGGRDYNEQFF
TGTGCCAGCAGCCCGGGAGCGGGAGGGCGAGACTACAATGAGCAGTTCTTC
>.|TRBV9|TRBD1|TRBJ2-7
CASSVRTGLTYEQYF
TGTGCCAGCAGCGTAAGGACAGGCCTGACCTACGAGCAGTACTTC
>.|TRBV25-1|TRBD2|TRBJ2-1
CAAGTSGRPEQFF
TGTGCCGCGGGGACTAGCGGGAGACCCGAGCAGTTCTTC
>.|TRBV20-1|.|TRBJ1-1
CSAKEDTEAFF
TGCAGTGCTAAAGAGGACACTGAAGCTTTCTTT
>.|TRBV19|.|TRBJ2-7
CASSMVGIPYEQYF
TGTGCCAGTAGTATGGTTGGGATCCCCTACGAGCAGTACTTC
>.|TRBV20-1|.|TRBJ1-5
CSARSTGNQPQHF
TGCAGTGCTAGAAGTACTGGGAATCAGCCCCAGCATTTT
>.|TRBV3-1|.|TRBJ2-3
CASSLRLGRTDTQYF
TGTGCCAGCAGCCTTCGACTAGGGAGGACAGATACGCAGTATTTT
>.|TRBV7-6|.|TRBJ1-6
CASSSAGGDGFSGTQNSPLHF
TGTGCCAGCAGTTCGGCCGGAGGCGACGGGTTTTCGGGGACACAGAATTCACCCCTCCACTTT
>.|TRBV20-1|.|TRBJ2-7
CSARAASGTPYEQYF
TGCAGTGCTAGAGCGGCGAGCGGTACTCCCTACGAGCAGTACTTC